This T cell receptor beta chain is from a study of Graves' ophthalmopathy and Graves' hyperthyroidism. General study points: Clonotypes were expanded in thyroid at above 0.001 frequency, and most also appeared in blood.

Investigators amplified TCR beta CDR3 regions from RNA transcripts. HTBI-primed RT-PCR formed the first round, and a multiplex PCR formed the second. One entry per CDR3 protein results from TCRdb running MiXCR on the multiplex PCR reads. The sample holds about 660,000 distinct CDR3 sequences, approximately 39% seen once. The PBMCs were taken from less than 11 ml of fresh peripheral blood. CDR3 size: 17 residues. V was pared by 2 bases and J by 2 bases, with 10 bases of the junction left unmatched. Germline loops: CDR1 SNHLY, CDR2 FYNNEI. This clonotype was picked up many times. Antigen: not known. This clonotype was sampled from an adult man with Graves' ophthalmopathy. The sample comprised peripheral blood. This chain joins TRBV2 and TRBJ1-2; 8 bases line up with TRBD1. CDR3 coding DNA: TGTGCCAGCAGTGAACAGCCCGCGACAGGGGCCAACTATGGCTACACCTTC. It encodes CASSEQPATGANYGYTF.